This is a list of T cell receptor beta chains from one sample in a study of CD8+ T cells in alopecia areata. TCRdb keeps only in-frame clones here, not all; method: immunoSEQ multiplex PCR. The data show fewer than 150,000 clones, with roughly two fifths seen just once and 3% to 3.5% held by the top ten. What was sequenced was CD4+ T cells sorted from blood. All receptors derive from a human donor with alopecia areata. Each CDR3 is given with its conserved first and last residue. The order of the fields is D gene, V gene, clone size, J gene, CDR3 DNA, CDR3 protein. A D gene is named only where the DNA matches it firmly. Only some rows state a clone size, as once, few, many or a class for expanded clones.

D: -; V: TRBV6-5; size: -; J: TRBJ1-2; DNA: TGTGCCAGCAGTTACGGGCCGTCTAACTATGGCTACACCTTC; CDR3: CASSYGPSNYGYTF
D: -; V: TRBV29-1; size: few; J: TRBJ2-6; DNA: TGCAGCGCGGGGTTGAGGTCTGGGGCCAACGTCCTGACTTTC; CDR3: CSAGLRSGANVLTF
D: -; V: TRBV30; size: few; J: TRBJ2-4; DNA: TGTGCCTGGAGTAGCCAAAACATTCAGTACTTC; CDR3: CAWSSQNIQYF
D: -; V: TRBV30; size: -; J: TRBJ1-4; DNA: TGTGCCTGGAGTGTAAAAACCCGGGTTGAAAAACTGTTTTTT; CDR3: CAWSVKTRVEKLFF
D: -; V: TRBV4-3; size: -; J: TRBJ2-6; DNA: TGCGCCAGCAGCCAGCAGTCCTCTGGGGCCAACGTCCTGACTTTC; CDR3: CASSQQSSGANVLTF
D: TRBD1; V: TRBV7-3; size: -; J: TRBJ2-7; DNA: TGTGCCAGCAGCGCTGGACAGGGGCATGGCGAGCAGTACTTC; CDR3: CASSAGQGHGEQYF
D: TRBD2; V: TRBV2; size: -; J: TRBJ2-1; DNA: TGTGCCACCCGAGAGGAGGGACTAGCGGGAGTTGAGCAGTTCTTC; CDR3: CATREEGLAGVEQFF
D: -; V: TRBV28; size: -; J: TRBJ2-7; DNA: TGTGCCAGCAGTCCGGGGCCACCATACGAGCAGTACTTC; CDR3: CASSPGPPYEQYF
D: -; V: TRBV5-6; size: once; J: TRBJ1-5; DNA: TGTGCCAGCAGCTTAAGGGGGTCCCAGCCCCAGCATTTT; CDR3: CASSLRGSQPQHF
D: TRBD2; V: TRBV5-1; size: -; J: TRBJ2-5; DNA: TGCGCCAGCAGCTTTCAGACTAGCGGACGCCAAGAGACCCAGTACTTC; CDR3: CASSFQTSGRQETQYF
D: -; V: TRBV7-2; size: -; J: TRBJ2-1; DNA: TGTGCCAGCAGCTTAGTCCGGGGGAATGAGCAGTTCTTC; CDR3: CASSLVRGNEQFF
D: -; V: TRBV20-1; size: -; J: TRBJ2-3; DNA: TGCAGTGCCCCGGGCCCAGATACGCAGTATTTT; CDR3: CSAPGPDTQYF
D: -; V: TRBV2; size: -; J: TRBJ2-5; DNA: TGTGCCAGCAGTGTAAACTTCCAAGAGACCCAGTACTTC; CDR3: CASSVNFQETQYF
D: TRBD2; V: TRBV7-9; size: -; J: TRBJ2-1; DNA: TGTGCCAGCCCAAGCGGGAGCTCCTACAATGAGCAGTTCTTC; CDR3: CASPSGSSYNEQFF
D: TRBD2; V: TRBV29-1; size: -; J: TRBJ2-1; DNA: TGCAGCGTCCGACGGACTAGCGGGGCCCGGCTATGGAATGAGCAGTTCTTC; CDR3: CSVRRTSGARLWNEQFF
D: -; V: TRBV7-2; size: -; J: TRBJ2-4; DNA: TGTGCCAGCAGCCCAGGGAGTGGCAAGAACATTCAGTACTTC; CDR3: CASSPGSGKNIQYF